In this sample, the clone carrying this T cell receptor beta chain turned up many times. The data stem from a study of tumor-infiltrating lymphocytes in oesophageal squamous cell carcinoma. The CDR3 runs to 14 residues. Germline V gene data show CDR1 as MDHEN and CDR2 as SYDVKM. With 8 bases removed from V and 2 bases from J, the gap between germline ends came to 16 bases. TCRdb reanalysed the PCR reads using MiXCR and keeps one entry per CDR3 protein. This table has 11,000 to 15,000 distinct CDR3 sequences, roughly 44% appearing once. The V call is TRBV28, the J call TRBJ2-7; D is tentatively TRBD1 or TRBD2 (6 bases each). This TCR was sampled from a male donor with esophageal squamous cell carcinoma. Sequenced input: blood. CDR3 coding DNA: TGTGCCAGCCATCCTCCGGGGGCCCCCTACGAGCAGTACTTC. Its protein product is CASHPPGAPYEQYF.